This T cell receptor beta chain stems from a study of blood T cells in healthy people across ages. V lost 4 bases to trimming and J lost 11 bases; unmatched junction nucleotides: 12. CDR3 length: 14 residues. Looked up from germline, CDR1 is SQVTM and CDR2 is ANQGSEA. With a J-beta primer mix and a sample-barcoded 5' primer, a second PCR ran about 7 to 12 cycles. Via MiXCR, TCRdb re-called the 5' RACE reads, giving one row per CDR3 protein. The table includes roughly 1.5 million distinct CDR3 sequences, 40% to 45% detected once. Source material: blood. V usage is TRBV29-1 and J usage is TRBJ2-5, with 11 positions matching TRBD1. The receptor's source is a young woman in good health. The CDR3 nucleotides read TGCAGCGTTGGAGGACAGGGGGCAGTGAATGAGCAGTACTTC. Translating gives CSVGGQGAVNEQYF. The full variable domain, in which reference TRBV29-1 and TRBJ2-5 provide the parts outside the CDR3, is SAVISQKPSRDICQRGTSLTIQCQVDSQVTMMFWYRQQPGQSLTLIATANQGSEATYESGFVIDKFPISRPNLTFSTLTVSNMSPEDSSIYLCSVGGQGAVNEQYFGPGTRLLVL.